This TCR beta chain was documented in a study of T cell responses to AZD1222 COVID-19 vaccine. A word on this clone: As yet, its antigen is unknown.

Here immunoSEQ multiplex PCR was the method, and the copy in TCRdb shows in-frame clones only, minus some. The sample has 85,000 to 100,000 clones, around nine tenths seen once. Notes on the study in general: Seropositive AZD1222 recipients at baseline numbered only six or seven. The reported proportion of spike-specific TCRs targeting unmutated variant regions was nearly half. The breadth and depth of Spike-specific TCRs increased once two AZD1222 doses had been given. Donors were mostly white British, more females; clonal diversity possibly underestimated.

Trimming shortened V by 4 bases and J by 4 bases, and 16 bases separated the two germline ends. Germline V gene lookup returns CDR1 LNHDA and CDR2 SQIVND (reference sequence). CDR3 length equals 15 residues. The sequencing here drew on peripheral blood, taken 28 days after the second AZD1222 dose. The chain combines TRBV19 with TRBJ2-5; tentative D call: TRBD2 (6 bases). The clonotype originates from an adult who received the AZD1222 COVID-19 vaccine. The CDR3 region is CASSTARLAIETQYF. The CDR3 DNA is TGTGCCAGTAGTACAGCCCGGCTAGCGATAGAGACCCAGTACTTC.